This T cell receptor beta chain was identified in a study of control samples from healthy donors and cancer patients. Profiled with immunoSEQ multiplex PCR; TCRdb holds only in-frame clones, not every one. The sample gives approximately 100,000 clones, approximately 87% of which show up once; over 2% is in the top ten. The CDR3 is made up of 17 amino acids. Trimming stripped 4 bases from V and 0 bases from J, with 16 bases between. The V gene's germline CDR1 is SGHTA and CDR2 FQGTGA. This receptor was identified in a woman between 40 and 50 years old in good health. The J gene is TRBJ2-1, the V gene TRBV7-3; no clear D gene. Specimen: blood. The CDR3 DNA reads TGTGCCAGCAGCTCCAAGGACGGTCGAACCTCCTACAATGAGCAGTTCTTC. This translates into CASSSKDGRTSYNEQFF.